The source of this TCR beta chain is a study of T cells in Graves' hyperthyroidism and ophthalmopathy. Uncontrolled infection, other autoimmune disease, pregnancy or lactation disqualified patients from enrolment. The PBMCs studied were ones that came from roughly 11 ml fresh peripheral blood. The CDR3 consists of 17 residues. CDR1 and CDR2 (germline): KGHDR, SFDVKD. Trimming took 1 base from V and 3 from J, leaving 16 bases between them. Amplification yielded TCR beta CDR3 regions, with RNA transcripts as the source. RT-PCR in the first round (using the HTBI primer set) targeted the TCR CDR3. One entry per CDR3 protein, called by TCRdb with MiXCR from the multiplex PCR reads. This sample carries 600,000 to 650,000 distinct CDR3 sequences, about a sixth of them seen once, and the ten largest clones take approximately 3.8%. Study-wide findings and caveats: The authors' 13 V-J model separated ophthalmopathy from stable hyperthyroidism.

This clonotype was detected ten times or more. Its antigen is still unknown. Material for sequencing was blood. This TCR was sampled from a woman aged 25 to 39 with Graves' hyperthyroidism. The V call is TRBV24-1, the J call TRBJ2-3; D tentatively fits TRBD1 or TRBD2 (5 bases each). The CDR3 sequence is CATSDFMSLGETDTQYF. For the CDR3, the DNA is TGTGCCACCAGTGATTTCATGTCGCTAGGGGAGACAGATACGCAGTATTTT.